The rows below give T cell receptor beta chains drawn from one sample of a study of siplizumab effects on memory and regulatory T cells. Assay: immunoSEQ multiplex PCR; the TCRdb copy retains only in-frame clones and omits some. This sample has around 86,000 clones, with 94% found just once. The specimen sequenced was non-Treg CD4+ T cells sorted from blood. The receptors were sampled from a human donor in good health. Each CDR3 is given with its conserved first and last residue. D genes are given only for firm matches. Clone size appears in some rows only: once, few, many, or a class for an expanded clone.

d_call	v_call	clone_size	j_call	cdr3_nt	cdr3_aa
-	TRBV19	-	TRBJ2-2	TGTGCCAGTAGGGGACAACAGAACACCGGGGAGCTGTTTTTT	CASRGQQNTGELFF
-	TRBV11-3	-	TRBJ1-4	TGTGCCAGCAGCGCCAACTCGGTAGGCGGGGCCAATGAAAAACTGTTTTTT	CASSANSVGGANEKLFF
TRBD2	TRBV5-1	-	TRBJ2-5	TGCGCCAGCAGCCCCGGGGGGACTAGCGGGGGTCAAGAGACCCAGTACTTC	CASSPGGTSGGQETQYF
TRBD1	TRBV5-1	-	TRBJ1-2	TGCGCCAGCAGCACAACAGGGGGTGGCTACACCTTC	CASSTTGGGYTF
TRBD2	TRBV9	-	TRBJ2-2	TGTGCCAGCAGCGTACCTCCGGGGAGGGGAGGATACACCGGGGAGCTGTTTTTT	CASSVPPGRGGYTGELFF
-	TRBV14	-	TRBJ1-6	TGTGCCAGCAGCCCCTCGTCCAGGGTTTCACCCCTCCACTTT	CASSPSSRVSPLHF
TRBD1	TRBV19	once	TRBJ2-4	TGTGCCAGTAGTACAACAGGGGAGTTGAACATTCAGTACTTC	CASSTTGELNIQYF
TRBD2	TRBV6-5	-	TRBJ2-3	TGTGCCAGCAGGAGCGAACTAGCGGGGTTTGGTACGCAGTATTTT	CASRSELAGFGTQYF
TRBD1	TRBV5-4	-	TRBJ2-3	TGTGCCAGCAGCCAGGGACAGCCAAGCACAGATACGCAGTATTTT	CASSQGQPSTDTQYF
TRBD2	TRBV5-1	-	TRBJ2-1	TGCGCCAGCAGCTTGGATACTAGCGGGTTCAATGAGCAGTTCTTC	CASSLDTSGFNEQFF
-	TRBV7-2	-	TRBJ2-1	TGTGCCAGCAGCTGGTCTTGGGATGAGCAGTTCTTC	CASSWSWDEQFF
-	TRBV7-3	-	TRBJ2-3	TGTGCCAGCAGCTTAGGGATTAGCACAGATACGCAGTATTTT	CASSLGISTDTQYF
-	TRBV18	-	TRBJ2-7	TGTGCCAGCTCAGGGACTGGGACACTCACCTACGAGCAGTACTTC	CASSGTGTLTYEQYF
TRBD2	TRBV4-2	once	TRBJ2-7	TGTGCCAGCAGCCAAGGGTCCAGCGGGAACTACGAGCAGTACTTC	CASSQGSSGNYEQYF
-	TRBV11-2	-	TRBJ2-3	TGTGCCAGCAGCTTGAGTGGACTTTTCACAGATACGCAGTATTTT	CASSLSGLFTDTQYF
-	TRBV12-5	-	TRBJ2-1	TGTGCTAGTGGTCCGGGGGTTCACGAGCAGTTCTTC	CASGPGVHEQFF
-	TRBV4-1	-	TRBJ2-3	TGCGCCAGCAGCCAAGACACCTTGAGGGGGGGCAAGGTTACGCAGTATTTT	CASSQDTLRGGKVTQYF
-	TRBV7-9	-	TRBJ2-7	TGTGCCAGCAGCCGGGACGCCGCCAGCGAGCAGTACTTC	CASSRDAASEQYF
-	TRBV30	-	TRBJ2-7	TGTGCCTGTACCAACAGGGACCCCTACGAGCAGTACTTC	CACTNRDPYEQYF
-	TRBV5-4	-	TRBJ2-5	TGTGCCAGCAGTCATGGGACTCAAAGAAAAGAGACCCAGTACTTC	CASSHGTQRKETQYF
-	TRBV15	-	TRBJ2-5	TGTGCCACCAGCAGGATAGGAATTACCGCGGGCACAGGGCAGGAGACCCAGTACTTC	CATSRIGITAGTGQETQYF
TRBD2	TRBV4-2	once	TRBJ2-2	TGTGCCAGCAGCGAAGGACTAGCGGGCAAAACCGGGGAGCTGTTTTTT	CASSEGLAGKTGELFF
-	TRBV30	-	TRBJ2-1	TGTGCCTGGAGCGTAGCGGCGAACAATGAGCAGTTCTTC	CAWSVAANNEQFF
-	TRBV7-2	-	TRBJ2-7	TGTGCCAGCAGCCCTGCATTTGGGTCCCACGAGCAGTACTTC	CASSPAFGSHEQYF
-	TRBV7-2	-	TRBJ1-1	TGTGCCAGCAGCTTACCCGGGGCCGGGACTGAAGCTTTCTTT	CASSLPGAGTEAFF
-	TRBV5-1	-	TRBJ2-5	TGCGCCAGCAGCAATCTGGGGGGGCGCGGTGAGACCCAGTACTTC	CASSNLGGRGETQYF
-	TRBV7-8	-	TRBJ1-1	TGTGCCAGCAGCCCCGCTGATTCACTAGGCACTGAAGCTTTCTTT	CASSPADSLGTEAFF
-	TRBV11-2	-	TRBJ2-5	TGTGCCAGCAGCTTACTCGGCCAAGAGACCCAGTACTTC	CASSLLGQETQYF
TRBD2	TRBV6-5	-	TRBJ2-7	TGTGCCAGCAGGACTAGCGGGGGCAACGAGCAGTACTTC	CASRTSGGNEQYF
-	TRBV6-4	-	TRBJ2-3	TGTGCCAGCAGTGAAGGGACAATTGATACGCAGTATTTT	CASSEGTIDTQYF
TRBD1	TRBV5-8	-	TRBJ2-7	TGTGCCAGCAGACCGCCGGGACAGGGGACTTCCGAGCAGTACTTC	CASRPPGQGTSEQYF
TRBD2	TRBV27	-	TRBJ2-1	TGTGCCAGCAGTTCCTTCCCTAGCGGGAGGGCCTACAATGAGCAGTTCTTC	CASSSFPSGRAYNEQFF
-	TRBV5-5	-	TRBJ1-2	TGTGCCAGCAGGCAGAAGGGTCCAGGGAAGGATGGCTACACCTTC	CASRQKGPGKDGYTF
-	TRBV4-1	-	TRBJ1-2	TGCGCCAGCAGCCAACTTCATCTGGGACCGCGTGATAATGGCTACACCTTC	CASSQLHLGPRDNGYTF
-	TRBV11-2	-	TRBJ1-1	TGTGCCAGCAGCTTGACACAGTCGAACACTGAAGCTTTCTTT	CASSLTQSNTEAFF
-	TRBV5-1	once	TRBJ1-3	TGCGCCAGCAGCTTGGGGCAGGCGCAAGGAAACACCATATATTTT	CASSLGQAQGNTIYF